This TCR beta chain is from a study of blood T cell repertoires in COVID-19. The sample holds one count of this clone. Between the trimmed V and J ends, which lost 5 bases and 4 bases, there was a span of 23 bases. This CDR3 comprises 17 residues. The germline V gene has CDR1 SGHVS and CDR2 FNYEAQ. This table comes from immunoSEQ multiplex PCR, and its TCRdb copy is limited to in-frame clones, with some not included. This sample has some 130,000 clones, with about 79% found just once. The sequenced material came from peripheral blood. This clonotype originated in a woman of 80 years or more with acute or convalescent COVID-19. The chain joins TRBV7-6 to TRBJ1-2; no clear D gene. The CDR3 loop reads CASSPSSTQADFYGYTF. DNA of the CDR3: TGTGCCAGCAGCCCATCTTCTACCCAGGCGGACTTCTATGGCTACACCTTC.